These 8 T cell receptor beta chains share one sample of origin, sequenced in a study of shared clonotypes between healthy human individuals. The data were produced by immunoSEQ multiplex PCR, yet TCRdb's version contains in-frame clones alone and is incomplete. This table holds hundreds of thousands of clones, about 74% found once. The source material was memory CD4+ T cells sorted from blood. Subset in this sample: CD45RA-negative fraction. These TCRs come from a woman aged 25 to 39 in good health.

By proportion, this clone is medium-sized. The same CDR3 can be traced to other DNA sequences in this sample. The gene calls are TRBV7-9 and TRBJ1-1, with 7 bases matching TRBD1. The germline V gene has CDR1 SEHNR and CDR2 FQNEAQ (reference sequence). CDR3 length: 16 amino acids. J gave up 0 bases and V 5 bases, and 9 bases lay outside the gene matches. In DNA form, the CDR3 reads TGTGCCAGCAGCCCCCTCTGGACAGGAGTGAACACTGAAGCTTTCTTT. Residues: CASSPLWTGVNTEAFF.

Here the CDR3 reads CASSSSGTGTSYEQYF. The CDR3, as DNA: TGTGCCAGCAGCTCCTCCGGGACAGGGACCTCCTACGAGCAGTACTTC. J is TRBJ2-7 and V is TRBV7-8; 9 bases fit TRBD1. After removal of 4 bases from V and 0 bases from J, the junction contained 7 bases not matched to a gene. This CDR3 region has 16 residues. Germline CDR1 is SGHVS and CDR2 is FQNEAQ.

The V gene is TRBV4-1, the J gene TRBJ2-6; D is perhaps TRBD1 or TRBD2 (5 bases each). Looked up from germline, CDR1 is MGHRA and CDR2 is YSYEKL. The CDR3 contains 18 residues. Deletions cut 1 base from V and 4 bases from J, with 17 bases between. The CDR3 reads CASSQGLPGPSGANVLTF. In DNA, the CDR3 is TGCGCCAGCAGCCAAGGTCTCCCGGGGCCCTCGGGGGCCAACGTCCTGACTTTC.

This clone turned up a few times. The V call is TRBV5-3, the J call TRBJ2-7; D is unresolved. TRBV5-3 is filed as an ORF, its function uncertain. Between the trimmed V and J ends, which lost 1 base and 0 bases, there was a span of 8 bases. This CDR3 has 14 amino acids. The CDR3 DNA reads as TGTGCCAGAAGCTTGAAAGGTCCCTCCTACGAGCAGTACTTC. Encoded protein: CARSLKGPSYEQYF.

This chain joins TRBV27 and TRBJ2-7; TRBD1 is a possible D gene (5 bases). The CDR3 covers 12 residues. The V end was cut by 6 bases, the J end by 3 bases, with 9 bases between. The V gene's germline CDR1 is MNHEY and CDR2 SMNVEV (reference sequence). CDR3 region: CASRTRDYEQYF. CDR3 DNA sequence: TGTGCCAGCAGGACCAGGGACTACGAGCAGTACTTC.

J is TRBJ2-7 and V is TRBV19; D unresolved. Trimming pared 4 bases from V and 0 bases from J, leaving 10 bases between. This CDR3 contains 14 residues. Germline V gene data show CDR1 as LNHDA and CDR2 as SQIVND (reference sequence). The CDR3 reads CASSRQVASYEQYF. CDR3 sequence (DNA): TGTGCCAGTAGTAGGCAAGTTGCCTCCTACGAGCAGTACTTC.

This clone was picked up one time. V gene TRBV28 combines with J gene TRBJ2-7; the match to TRBD2 covers 11 bases. V lost 5 bases to trimming and J lost 5 bases; unmatched junction nucleotides: 8. Germline V lookup: CDR1 MDHEN, CDR2 SYDVKM. The CDR3 runs to 15 residues. CDR3 DNA sequence: TGTGCCAGCAGTCTAACGGGACTAGCGGAAAACGAGCAGTACTTC. Translated, it gives CASSLTGLAENEQYF.

The chain joins TRBV11-3 to TRBJ2-1, with 9 bases matching TRBD2. V lost 1 base, J lost 4 bases, and 8 bases stayed unmatched. The CDR3 extends over 17 amino acids. Germline-derived CDR1 and CDR2 are SGHNT and YENEEA. The CDR3 DNA is TGTGCCAGCAGCTTAGGCCTGACTAGCGGACCGTACAATGAGCAGTTCTTC. It is translated as CASSLGLTSGPYNEQFF.